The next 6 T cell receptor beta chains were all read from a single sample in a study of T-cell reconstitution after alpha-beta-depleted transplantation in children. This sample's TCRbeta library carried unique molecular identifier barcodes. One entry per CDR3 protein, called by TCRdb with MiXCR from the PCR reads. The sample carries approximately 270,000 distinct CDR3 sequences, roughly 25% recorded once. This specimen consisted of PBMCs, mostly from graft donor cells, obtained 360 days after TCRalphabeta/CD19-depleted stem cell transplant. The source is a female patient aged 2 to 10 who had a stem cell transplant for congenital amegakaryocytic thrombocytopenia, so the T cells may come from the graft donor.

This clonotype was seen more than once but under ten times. As DNA, the CDR3 is TGCGCCAGCAGCTTGATCCTGGCCAATGAGCAGTTCTTC. It codes for CASSLILANEQFF. The chain recombines TRBV5-1 with TRBJ2-1; D gene unclear. Germline V gene data show CDR1 as SGHRS and CDR2 as YFSETQ. This CDR3 spans 13 amino acids. Deletions cut 1 base from V and 6 bases from J, with 8 bases between.

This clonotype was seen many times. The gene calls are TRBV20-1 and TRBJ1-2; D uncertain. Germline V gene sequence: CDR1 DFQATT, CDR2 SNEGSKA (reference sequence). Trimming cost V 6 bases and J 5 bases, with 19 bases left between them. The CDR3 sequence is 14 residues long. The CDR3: CSAPFSGGSYGYTF. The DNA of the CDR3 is TGCAGTGCCCCCTTTTCGGGAGGGAGTTATGGCTACACCTTC.

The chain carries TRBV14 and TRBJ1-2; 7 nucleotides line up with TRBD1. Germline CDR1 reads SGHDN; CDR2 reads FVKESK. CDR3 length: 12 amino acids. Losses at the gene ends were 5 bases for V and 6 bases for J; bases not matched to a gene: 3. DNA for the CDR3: TGTGCCAGCAGCGCCACAGGGGATGGCTACACCTTC. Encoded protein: CASSATGDGYTF.

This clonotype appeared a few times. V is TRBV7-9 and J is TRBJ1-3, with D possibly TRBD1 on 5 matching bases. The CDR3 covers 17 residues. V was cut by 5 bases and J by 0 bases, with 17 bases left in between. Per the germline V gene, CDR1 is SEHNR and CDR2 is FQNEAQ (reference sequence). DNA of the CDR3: TGTGCCAGCAGCAGTAAGGGGCGTCGCCTCTCTGGAAACACCATATATTTT. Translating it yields CASSSKGRRLSGNTIYF.

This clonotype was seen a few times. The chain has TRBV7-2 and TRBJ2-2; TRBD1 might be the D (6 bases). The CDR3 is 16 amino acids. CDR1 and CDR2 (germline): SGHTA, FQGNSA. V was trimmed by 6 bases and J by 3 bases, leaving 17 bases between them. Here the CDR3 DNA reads TGTGCCAGCAGTTCCCCCCAGGGGCCCCACACCGGGGAGCTGTTTTTT. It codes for CASSSPQGPHTGELFF.

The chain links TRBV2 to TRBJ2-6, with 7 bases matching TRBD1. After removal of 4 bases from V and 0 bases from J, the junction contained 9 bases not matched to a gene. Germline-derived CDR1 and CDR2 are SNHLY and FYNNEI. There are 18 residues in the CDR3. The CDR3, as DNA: TGTGCCAGCAGTGCGGACAGGACGCGGCGCTCTGGGGCCAACGTCCTGACTTTC. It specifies CASSADRTRRSGANVLTF.